This TCR beta chain is drawn from a study of response to subunit inactivated influenza vaccine. Study-level findings and limits: It was the authors' suggestion that each seasonal influenza vaccination recruits few new T cells.

A few counts support this clonotype. What it binds is unknown. Germline values: CDR1 MNHEY, CDR2 SVGAGI. The CDR3 totals 15 residues. Between the trimmed V and J ends, which lost 0 bases and 1 base, there was a span of 9 bases. TCRdb fed the RT-PCR reads into MiXCR, producing one record per CDR3 protein. The table lists roughly 760,000 distinct CDR3 sequences, 21% of them singletons. This TCR derives from a man between 50 and 59 years old who received an inactivated influenza vaccine. V usage is TRBV6-5 and J usage is TRBJ1-1; maybe TRBD1 (5 bases). Sequencing was performed on PBMCs from blood, taken more than 4 days after vaccination. CDR3 in amino acids: CASSYSNGQNTEAFF. The CDR3 DNA sequence: TGTGCCAGCAGTTACTCGAACGGACAGAACACTGAAGCTTTCTTT.